Each of the 24 T cell receptor beta chains below was sequenced from the same sample in a study of response to subunit inactivated influenza vaccine. In TCRdb, the RT-PCR reads were re-called with MiXCR into one record per CDR3 protein. The sample yields fewer than 700,000 distinct CDR3 sequences, under 15% seen once. The sequencing used PBMCs from blood, collected 35 to 45 days after vaccination. These receptors came from a man aged 50-59 years who received an inactivated influenza vaccine.

The sample holds many counts of this clonotype. The chain recombines TRBV7-8 with TRBJ2-1, with no clear D. The ends were cut back, 0 bases at V and 8 bases at J, with 2 bases in the middle. This CDR3 contains 11 residues. Germline CDR1 is SGHVS and CDR2 is FQNEAQ. CDR3 loop: CASSLAYEQFF. DNA for the CDR3: TGTGCCAGCAGCTTAGCATATGAGCAGTTCTTC.

V is TRBV24-1 and J is TRBJ2-1; D possibly corresponds to TRBD1 (6 bases). With 1 base removed from V and 3 bases from J, the gap between germline ends came to 9 bases. Germline loops: CDR1 KGHDR, CDR2 SFDVKD. This CDR3 is 15 amino acids long. CDR3 sequence: CATSDFGRGYNEQFF. CDR3 nucleotides: TGTGCCACCAGTGATTTTGGCAGGGGCTACAATGAGCAGTTCTTC.

The chain combines TRBV7-9 with TRBJ2-7; 7 nucleotides match TRBD1. The CDR3 is 12 residues long. Germline values: CDR1 SEHNR, CDR2 FQNEAQ (reference sequence). Germline trimming cut 5 bases from V and 6 bases from J; bases unmatched to any gene: 4. The CDR3 protein is CASSHRGPEQYF. In DNA, the CDR3 is TGTGCCAGCAGCCACAGGGGTCCCGAGCAGTACTTC. The full variable domain, rest sourced from reference TRBV7-9 and TRBJ2-7, is DTGVSQNPRHKITKRGQNVTFRCDPISEHNRLYWYRQTLGQGPEFLTYFQNEAQLEKSRLLSDRFSAERPKGSFSTLEIQRTEQGDSAMYLCASSHRGPEQYFGPGTRLTVT.

The genes are TRBV15 and TRBJ2-7, with 7 bases aligning to TRBD1. V was pared by 0 bases and J by 4 bases, with 6 bases of the junction left unmatched. The CDR3 contains 15 residues. Germline V gene sequence: CDR1 LNHNV, CDR2 YYDKDF (reference sequence). The CDR3 protein is CATSRDGGTAYEQYF. The CDR3 nucleotides are TGTGCCACCAGCAGAGATGGTGGGACAGCGTACGAGCAGTACTTC. Together with reference TRBV15 and TRBJ2-7, the CDR3 gives the full variable domain: DAMVIQNPRYQVTQFGKPVTLSCSQTLNHNVMYWYQQKSSQAPKLLFHYYDKDFNNEADTPDNFQSRRPNTSFCFLDIRSPGLGDTAMYLCATSRDGGTAYEQYFGPGTRLTVT.

At least ten counts were recorded for this clonotype. The V and J genes are TRBV7-2 and TRBJ2-7; possibly TRBD1 for D (6 bases). Trimming removed 7 bases at V and 5 bases at J, with 15 bases between. The CDR3 is 13 residues long. Germline V gene lookup returns CDR1 SGHTA and CDR2 FQGNSA. The CDR3 DNA is TGTGCCAGCACCTTTACAGGGTTGAACGAGCAGTACTTC. Protein product: CASTFTGLNEQYF.

The rearrangement joins TRBV5-1 to TRBJ1-2; TRBD1 matches 10 bases. The CDR3 is made up of 18 amino acids. V was pared by 3 bases and J by 4 bases, with 15 bases of the junction left unmatched. Germline CDR1 is SGHRS and CDR2 is YFSETQ. The CDR3 nucleotides are TGCGCCAGCAGCTCACGTCCCACCGGGACAGGGGAAACCTATGGCTACACCTTC. It encodes CASSSRPTGTGETYGYTF.

There are a few counts of this clonotype. The chain links TRBV6-5 to TRBJ2-7; D perhaps matches TRBD2 (7 bases). Germline-derived CDR1 and CDR2 are MNHEY and SVGAGI. V was cut by 3 bases and J by 1 base, with 19 bases left in between. The CDR3 has 17 amino acids. The DNA of the CDR3 is TGTGCCAGCAGTTATTGGGGGGGCGACAAAACTTCCTACGAGCAGTACTTC. It specifies CASSYWGGDKTSYEQYF.

This clonotype was seen many times. The V gene is TRBV12-3 or TRBV12-4, the J gene TRBJ2-5; 8 positions match TRBD2. Trimming cost V 5 bases and J 7 bases; bases outside gene matches: 9. This CDR3 region has 14 residues. DNA for the CDR3: TGTGCCAGCAGTCTCCGGGGGAGCGGGGGGACCCAGTACTTC. It specifies CASSLRGSGGTQYF.

This clonotype came up a few times. CDR3 nucleotides: TGTGCCAGCCAGACAGGGGGATATGAGACCCAGTACTTC. The encoded protein is CASQTGGYETQYF. The rearrangement links TRBV6-2 or TRBV6-3 to TRBJ2-5, with 9 bases identical to TRBD1. The CDR3 has 13 residues. After removal of 8 bases from V and 5 bases from J, the junction contained 6 bases not matched to a gene. Germline CDR1 reads MNHEY; CDR2 reads SVGEGT.

Here the CDR3 DNA reads TGTGCCAGCAGCCCACCACAGTCCGGGAACACTGAAGCTTTCTTT. This translates into CASSPPQSGNTEAFF. The chain employs TRBV7-9 and TRBJ1-1; D is unresolved. Trimming shortened V by 5 bases and J by 1 base, and 14 bases separated the two germline ends. Germline CDR1 reads SEHNR; CDR2 reads FQNEAQ (reference sequence). The CDR3 loop spans 15 amino acids.

The rearrangement links TRBV5-6 to TRBJ1-2, with 8 bases matching TRBD1. The V segment lost 2 bases and the J segment 2 bases; nucleotides outside the gene matches: 5. The CDR3 totals 15 residues. Germline CDR1 is SGHDT and CDR2 is YYEEEE. This chain's CDR3 is CASSFGQGWNYGYTF. The CDR3 DNA follows: TGTGCCAGCAGCTTTGGACAGGGATGGAACTATGGCTACACCTTC.

This clonotype was seen a few times. J is TRBJ2-5 and V is TRBV29-1; the D is unclear. In germline, CDR1 is SQVTM, CDR2 ANQGSEA. The V gene lost 5 bases and the J gene lost 1 base, with 11 bases spanning the gap. The CDR3 spans 13 residues. The CDR3 DNA follows: TGCAGCGTTCGAGGCAGGACCCAAGAGACCCAGTACTTC. This sequence encodes CSVRGRTQETQYF. Full variable domain (missing parts from reference TRBV29-1 and TRBJ2-5): SAVISQKPSRDICQRGTSLTIQCQVDSQVTMMFWYRQQPGQSLTLIATANQGSEATYESGFVIDKFPISRPNLTFSTLTVSNMSPEDSSIYLCSVRGRTQETQYFGPGTRLLVL.

A few counts support this clonotype. The chain uses TRBV5-1 and TRBJ1-6; D ambiguous. The CDR3 sequence is 16 residues long. Germline V CDR1 and CDR2: SGHRS, YFSETQ. With 1 base removed from V and 5 bases from J, the gap between germline ends came to 13 bases. CDR3 sequence reads: CASSLWPSTNNSPLHF. For the CDR3, the DNA is TGCGCCAGCAGCTTGTGGCCAAGTACGAATAATTCACCCCTCCACTTT.

This clonotype was detected ten times or more. The chain has TRBV10-3 and TRBJ2-3, with TRBD1 matching over 9 bases. The CDR3 is 12 amino acids. V lost 8 bases, J lost 6 bases, and 3 bases stayed unmatched. CDR1 is ENHRY and CDR2 is SYGVKD in the germline V gene. Written as DNA, the CDR3 is TGTGCCATCGGGACAGGGACTGATACGCAGTATTTT. This sequence encodes CAIGTGTDTQYF.

V is TRBV29-1 and J is TRBJ2-3; D is unclear. The CDR3 has 12 residues. V shed 0 bases and J shed 3 bases, with 4 bases lying between them. In germline, CDR1 is SQVTM, CDR2 ANQGSEA. The CDR3 loop is CSVEDRTDTQYF. The DNA for the CDR3 is TGCAGCGTTGAAGATCGAACAGATACGCAGTATTTT.

This clonotype was seen a few times. This chain links TRBV12-3 or TRBV12-4 with TRBJ1-5; no clear D. The V and J ends lost 4 bases and 4 bases respectively, with 8 bases between them. The CDR3 spans 13 residues. The CDR3 region has the DNA TGTGCCAGCAGTTATTTCGGGAATCAGCCCCAGCATTTT. Amino acid sequence: CASSYFGNQPQHF.

This clonotype was recorded a few times. For the CDR3, the DNA is TGTGCCAGCAGAATGGGTGCGGGCTCGTACGAGCAGTACTTC. Translating it yields CASRMGAGSYEQYF. The chain is built from TRBV12-3 or TRBV12-4 and TRBJ2-7; D perhaps matches TRBD2 (5 bases). V was clipped by 6 bases and J by 4 bases, with 16 bases between them. The CDR3 loop spans 14 amino acids.

This clonotype was found a few times. The chain has TRBV12-3 or TRBV12-4 and TRBJ2-1, with 9 bases lining up with TRBD2. J was trimmed by 4 bases and V by 3 bases; bases with no gene match: 4. This CDR3 contains 15 residues. The CDR3 is CASSFRRGGYNEQFF. Written as DNA, the CDR3 is TGTGCCAGCAGTTTTCGGCGGGGGGGATACAATGAGCAGTTCTTC.

This clonotype came up many times. The V and J genes are TRBV12-3 or TRBV12-4 and TRBJ2-7; maybe TRBD2 (5 bases). The CDR3 extends over 14 amino acids. V dropped 4 bases and J dropped 8 bases, with 18 bases sitting between them. CDR3 nucleotides: TGTGCCAGCAGTTCCTTCCAGATGAGGGATCAGCAGTACTTC. This translates into CASSSFQMRDQQYF.

This clonotype was observed a few times. The chain combines TRBV9 with TRBJ2-7, with TRBD1 as a possible D gene (7 bases). This CDR3 is built from 15 residues. Germline V lookup: CDR1 SGDLS, CDR2 YYNGEE. Trimming cost V 4 bases and J 2 bases, with 16 bases left between them. CDR3 DNA sequence: TGTGCCAGCAGCACCAAGGGGGGACAGCCCTACGAGCAGTACTTC. This translates into CASSTKGGQPYEQYF.

There are a few counts of this clonotype. The chain has TRBV20-1 and TRBJ2-7, with a possible D match to TRBD2 (5 bases). The CDR3 loop spans 13 amino acids. Germline V gene sequence: CDR1 DFQATT, CDR2 SNEGSKA (reference sequence). V was clipped by 6 bases and J by 2 bases, with 14 bases between them. The CDR3, as DNA: TGCAGTGCCAATGGGCCAGCGGCCTACGAGCAGTACTTC. Its translation is CSANGPAAYEQYF.

There are many counts of this clonotype. V gene TRBV7-2 combines with J gene TRBJ1-1; the D gene is possibly TRBD1 (6 bases). This CDR3 has 16 amino acids. Trimming pared 1 base from V and 3 bases from J, leaving 15 bases between. Germline V gives CDR1 SGHTA, CDR2 FQGNSA. CDR3 in amino acids: CASSLVGGSWDTEAFF. The DNA for the CDR3 is TGTGCCAGCAGCTTAGTGGGGGGCAGCTGGGACACTGAAGCTTTCTTT.

CDR3 in DNA: TGTGCCAGCAGCCCGGACTATGCCTACAATGAGCAGTTCTTC. It codes for CASSPDYAYNEQFF. The chain carries TRBV9 and TRBJ2-1, with a tentative D call TRBD2 (6 bases). The germline CDR1 and CDR2 sequences are SGDLS and YYNGEE. CDR3 length: 14 amino acids. V was shortened by 4 bases and J by 2 bases, with 10 bases between the two germline ends.

This clonotype was detected a few times. The chain employs TRBV9 and TRBJ2-7, with TRBD1 matching over 7 bases. J gave up 3 bases and V 4 bases, and 7 bases lay outside the gene matches. The CDR3 spans 14 residues. Germline CDR1 is SGDLS and CDR2 is YYNGEE. The CDR3, as DNA: TGTGCCAGCAGCACCGGACAGGACCTCTACGAGCAGTACTTC. It codes for CASSTGQDLYEQYF.